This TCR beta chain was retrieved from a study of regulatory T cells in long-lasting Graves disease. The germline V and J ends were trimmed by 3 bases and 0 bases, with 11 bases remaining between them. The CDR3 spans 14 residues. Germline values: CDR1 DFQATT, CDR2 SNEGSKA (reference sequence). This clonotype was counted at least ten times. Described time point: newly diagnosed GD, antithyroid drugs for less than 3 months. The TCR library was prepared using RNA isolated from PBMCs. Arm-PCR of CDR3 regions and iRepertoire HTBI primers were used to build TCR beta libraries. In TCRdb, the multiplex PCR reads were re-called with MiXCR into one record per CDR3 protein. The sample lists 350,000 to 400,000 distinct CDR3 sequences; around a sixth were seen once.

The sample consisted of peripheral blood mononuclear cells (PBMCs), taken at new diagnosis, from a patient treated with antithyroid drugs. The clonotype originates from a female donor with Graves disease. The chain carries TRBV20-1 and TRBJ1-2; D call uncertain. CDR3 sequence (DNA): TGCAGTGCTAGTACCGGGGAAGCTAACTATGGCTACACCTTC. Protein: CSASTGEANYGYTF.